This TCR beta chain was identified during a study of T cell responses to AZD1222 COVID-19 vaccine. Study-level findings and limits: Only 5 or 6 individuals given AZD1222 were seropositive at baseline. CD4 TCRs covered the whole spike, strongest at regions 160-218 and 743-854.

V was pared by 4 bases and J by 3 bases, with 9 bases between. CDR3 size: 13 residues. Germline V gene sequence: CDR1 ENHRY, CDR2 SYGVKD. For this clone: As yet, its antigen is unknown.

Sequenced by immunoSEQ multiplex PCR; TCRdb stores in-frame clones only, minus some. The sample holds some 130,000 clones, approximately 90% seen once. The sequences come from peripheral blood, collected 28 days after the second AZD1222 dose. This receptor was taken from an adult who received the AZD1222 COVID-19 vaccine. V usage is TRBV10-3 and J usage is TRBJ1-1; D call uncertain. CDR3: CAISGSMDTEAFF. The CDR3 nucleotides are TGTGCCATCAGTGGAAGTATGGACACTGAAGCTTTCTTT.